Following are 28 T cell receptor beta chains from one sample sequenced in a study of identical twins. TCRdb passed the 5' RACE reads through MiXCR, listing each CDR3 protein once. Among some 560,000 distinct CDR3 sequences listed, just under 10% were seen once. These data also formed part of another study, on yellow fever vaccine responses in identical twins.

The sequencing sample was made of PBMCs. The receptors here all came from a woman under 30 in good health.

The sample holds a few counts of this clonotype. The rearrangement uses TRBV12-5 and TRBJ2-1, with D uncertain. The CDR3 consists of 11 residues. Between the trimmed V and J ends, which lost 1 base and 12 bases, there was a span of 7 bases. Looked up from germline, CDR1 is LGHNT and CDR2 is FRNRAP. CDR3 sequence reads: CASGLDLPQFF. CDR3 bases: TGTGCTAGTGGTTTGGACCTCCCGCAGTTCTTC.

This clonotype has a handful of counts. The chain couples TRBV27 to TRBJ1-4; the D is unclear. Germline-derived CDR1 and CDR2 are MNHEY and SMNVEV (reference sequence). This CDR3 is built from 15 residues. The V end lost 5 bases, the J end lost 3 bases, and 13 bases lay between the germline ends. The CDR3 DNA is TGTGCCAGCAGTACTTCCGTGGCGCCTAATGAAAAACTGTTTTTT. Encoded protein: CASSTSVAPNEKLFF.

This clonotype was seen many times. The rearrangement joins TRBV29-1 to TRBJ2-7, with D hard to call. CDR3 length: 13 residues. V was cut by 6 bases and J by 1 base, with 13 bases left in between. CDR1 is SQVTM, CDR2 ANQGSEA, per germline. This chain's CDR3 is CSVAGSGSYEQYF. CDR3 sequence (DNA): TGCAGCGTCGCCGGCTCTGGGTCCTACGAGCAGTACTTC.

This clonotype has only a few counts. The chain joins TRBV11-2 to TRBJ2-1; 7 bases align to TRBD2. This CDR3 region has 12 residues. The V gene end was trimmed by 4 bases and the J gene end by 8 bases; junction bases not matched to a gene: 2. Germline V gene lookup returns CDR1 SGHAT and CDR2 FQNNGV. The CDR3 loop is CASSSRGDEQFF. CDR3 DNA: TGTGCCAGCAGCTCACGGGGGGATGAGCAGTTCTTC. The variable domain in full, completed from reference TRBV11-2 and TRBJ2-1, reads EAGVAQSPRYKIIEKRQSVAFWCNPISGHATLYWYQQILGQGPKLLIQFQNNGVVDDSQLPKDRFSAERLKGVDSTLKIQPAKLEDSAVYLCASSSRGDEQFFGPGTRLTVL.

This clonotype appeared many times. This chain links TRBV25-1 with TRBJ2-2, with no clear D. V dropped 6 bases and J dropped 0 bases, with 8 bases sitting between them. There are 14 residues in the CDR3. The germline CDR1 and CDR2 sequences are MGHDK and SYGVNS. The CDR3: CASRGKSNTGELFF. DNA for the CDR3: TGTGCCAGCAGAGGGAAATCGAACACCGGGGAGCTGTTTTTT.

This clonotype was picked up a small number of times. The CDR3 nucleotides read TGTGCCAGCAGCGAGGCCACGGGGGGAAATACGCAGTATTTT. Its protein is CASSEATGGNTQYF. V and J are TRBV7-2 and TRBJ2-3; 7 bases map to TRBD2. Trimming took 5 bases from V and 7 from J; bases not matched to a gene: 9. Germline CDR1 is SGHTA and CDR2 is FQGNSA. This CDR3 is built from 14 residues.

The chain is built from TRBV5-1 and TRBJ2-7, with TRBD1 matching over 10 bases. CDR3 length: 16 amino acids. Trimming took 4 bases from V and 6 from J; bases not matched to a gene: 13. Germline V gene data show CDR1 as SGHRS and CDR2 as YFSETQ. The CDR3 nucleotides are TGCGCCAGCAGCGCGTCCCTGGGACAGGGGCATGTCGAGCAGTACTTC. Translating it yields CASSASLGQGHVEQYF.

This clonotype showed up many times. This chain uses TRBV6-6 with TRBJ2-5; D uncertain. There are 13 residues in the CDR3. Trimming took off 3 bases at V and 2 bases at J, with 7 bases between the two ends. Germline lookup yields CDR1 MNHNY and CDR2 SVGAGI (reference sequence). CDR3 nucleotide sequence: TGTGCCAGCAGTTATGCCCTGCAAGAGACCCAGTACTTC. Translation: CASSYALQETQYF.

This clonotype has ten or more counts. V is TRBV5-6 and J is TRBJ2-5, with 7 bases identical to TRBD1. V lost 4 bases, J lost 0 bases, and 6 bases stayed unmatched. The CDR3 covers 15 residues. Per germline, CDR1 SGHDT and CDR2 YYEEEE. CDR3 in amino acids: CASSRGQMYQETQYF. The CDR3 coding sequence is TGTGCCAGCAGCAGGGGACAGATGTACCAAGAGACCCAGTACTTC.

The chain is built from TRBV20-1 and TRBJ2-6; unclear D gene. The CDR3 runs 17 residues. Trimming took 0 bases from V and 0 from J, leaving 12 bases between them. The V gene's germline CDR1 is DFQATT and CDR2 SNEGSKA (reference sequence). In DNA, the CDR3 is TGCAGTGCTAGAGATTTGCGGTCGAGCTCTGGGGCCAACGTCCTGACTTTC. It yields the protein CSARDLRSSSGANVLTF.

The rearrangement joins TRBV30 to TRBJ1-5, with a tentative D call TRBD1 (5 bases). Looked up from germline, CDR1 is GTSNPN and CDR2 is SVGIG (reference sequence). Trimming shortened V by 2 bases and J by 3 bases, and 14 bases separated the two germline ends. The CDR3 is 15 amino acids. This CDR3 reads CAWSYPDRTNQPQHF. The CDR3 nucleotides are TGTGCCTGGAGTTACCCCGACAGAACCAATCAGCCCCAGCATTTT. Drawing the rest from reference TRBV30 and TRBJ1-5, the complete variable domain is SQTIHQWPATLVQPVGSPLSLECTVEGTSNPNLYWYRQAAGRGLQLLFYSVGIGQISSEVPQNLSASRPQDRQFILSSKKLLLSDSGFYLCAWSYPDRTNQPQHFGDGTRLSIL.

At least ten counts were recorded for this clonotype. The V gene is TRBV6-2 or TRBV6-3, the J gene TRBJ1-5; D unresolved. Germline CDR1 is MNHEY and CDR2 is SVGEGT. The CDR3 has 13 residues. With 7 bases removed from V and 3 bases from J, the gap between germline ends came to 10 bases. The CDR3 region is CASNQVINQPQHF. The CDR3 coding sequence is TGTGCCAGCAACCAAGTGATCAATCAGCCCCAGCATTTT.

This clonotype was picked up many times. The chain joins TRBV6-6 to TRBJ1-5; TRBD1 is a possible D gene (6 bases). The CDR3 runs to 13 residues. With 4 bases removed from V and 7 bases from J, the gap between germline ends came to 11 bases. CDR1 and CDR2 (germline): MNHNY, SVGAGI (reference sequence). The CDR3 DNA follows: TGTGCCAGCAGTTTTAACAGGGTCCAGCCCCAGCATTTT. Amino acids: CASSFNRVQPQHF.

The chain links TRBV29-1 to TRBJ2-3; D is possibly TRBD2 (6 bases). Looked up from germline, CDR1 is SQVTM and CDR2 is ANQGSEA. CDR3 length equals 13 residues. Trimming took 3 bases from V and 5 from J, leaving 12 bases between them. In DNA, the CDR3 is TGCAGCGTTGACGGGCAGGGAGGAGATACGCAGTATTTT. Translated: CSVDGQGGDTQYF.

This clonotype was seen more than once but under ten times. The chain has TRBV20-1 and TRBJ2-7, with D possibly matching TRBD2 (6 bases). This CDR3 is built from 16 residues. V lost 0 bases to trimming and J lost 0 bases, with 15 bases between them. From germline, CDR1 is DFQATT and CDR2 SNEGSKA (reference sequence). CDR3 coding DNA: TGCAGTGCTAGAGATCAAACGGGGGAATTCTCCTACGAGCAGTACTTC. This codes for CSARDQTGEFSYEQYF.

The chain employs TRBV5-1 and TRBJ2-5; 9 positions agree with TRBD1. Germline V gene sequence: CDR1 SGHRS, CDR2 YFSETQ. This CDR3 is built from 14 residues. After removal of 3 bases from V and 5 bases from J, the junction contained 5 bases not matched to a gene. The CDR3 nucleotides read TGCGCCAGCAGCTGGGGGACAGGGACGGAGACCCAGTACTTC. This codes for CASSWGTGTETQYF.

J is TRBJ2-7 and V is TRBV4-1, with D maybe TRBD2 (6 bases). Germline V CDR1 and CDR2: MGHRA, YSYEKL. The germline V and J ends were trimmed by 3 bases and 11 bases, with 14 bases remaining between them. CDR3 size: 12 residues. The CDR3 DNA sequence: TGCGCCAGCAGCCAGGTACGCGGGAAGAAGTACTTC. This translates into CASSQVRGKKYF.

This rearrangement joins TRBV4-3 to TRBJ2-3, with no clear D. The length of the CDR3 is 15 residues. Per germline, CDR1 LGHNA and CDR2 YSLEER. Trimming took 0 bases from V and 3 from J, leaving 10 bases between them. The CDR3 DNA is TGCGCCAGCAGCCAAGAGGGGATTCGGACAGATACGCAGTATTTT. Protein: CASSQEGIRTDTQYF.

The rearrangement joins TRBV20-1 to TRBJ2-6; TRBD1 aligns across 12 bases. Germline trimming cut 1 base from V and 2 bases from J; bases unmatched to any gene: 12. The germline V gene has CDR1 DFQATT and CDR2 SNEGSKA (reference sequence). There are 20 residues in the CDR3. The CDR3 reads CSARGGALGQGAPGANVLTF. The DNA of the CDR3 is TGCAGTGCTAGAGGGGGCGCTTTGGGACAGGGGGCTCCTGGGGCCAACGTCCTGACTTTC.

The V gene is TRBV4-3, the J gene TRBJ2-1; a weak D match, TRBD1 (5 bases). Germline V gene sequence: CDR1 LGHNA, CDR2 YSLEER. CDR3 length: 14 amino acids. V lost 1 base and J lost 9, with 13 bases in between. CDR3 sequence (DNA): TGCGCCAGCAGCCAAGTTATAGGAAGGGGTGAGCAGTTCTTC. Translating it yields CASSQVIGRGEQFF.

This clonotype was recorded many times. The rearrangement uses TRBV29-1 and TRBJ2-7; 7 bases fit TRBD2. This CDR3 comprises 11 residues. Trimming at V came to 5 bases and at J to 7 bases, leaving 5 bases not matched to a gene. Germline CDR1 and CDR2: SQVTM and ANQGSEA. DNA of the CDR3: TGCAGCGTTAGCGGGGCTGAGGAGCAGTACTTC. This codes for CSVSGAEEQYF.

This clonotype turned up a few times. The chain joins TRBV7-2 to TRBJ1-2; D uncertain. Between the trimmed V and J ends, which lost 5 bases and 6 bases, there was a span of 19 bases. The length of the CDR3 is 15 residues. The germline V gene has CDR1 SGHTA and CDR2 FQGNSA. The CDR3 sequence: CASSAVWQSVDGYTF. The CDR3 DNA reads as TGTGCCAGCAGCGCTGTTTGGCAGAGTGTTGATGGCTACACCTTC.

This chain uses TRBV24-1 with TRBJ2-7; TRBD1 agrees at 10 bases. Unmatched junction bases numbered 8, after V lost 3 bases and J lost 4 bases. Germline CDR1 reads KGHDR; CDR2 reads SFDVKD. The CDR3 length is 16 residues. CDR3 sequence reads: CATSDPRQGAAYEQYF. The DNA of the CDR3 is TGTGCCACCAGTGATCCCAGACAGGGGGCGGCTTACGAGCAGTACTTC.

V usage is TRBV20-1 and J usage is TRBJ1-2, with 9 bases matching TRBD1. This CDR3 contains 13 residues. The trim removed 1 base at V and 7 bases at J, leaving 4 bases unmatched. CDR1 is DFQATT and CDR2 is SNEGSKA in the germline V gene (reference sequence). CDR3 nucleotide sequence: TGCAGTGCTAGAGGACAGGGGGTGGGTGGCTACACCTTC. Translating it yields CSARGQGVGGYTF.

The CDR3 coding sequence is TGTGCCAGCAGTTCCTCGACAGGCAACGGGGATACGCAGTATTTT. Translated, it gives CASSSSTGNGDTQYF. The chain couples TRBV6-5 to TRBJ2-3; weak D call: TRBD1 (6 bases). The germline V gene has CDR1 MNHEY and CDR2 SVGAGI. The CDR3 is made up of 15 amino acids. V lost 4 bases and J 6 bases, leaving 17 bases between the germline ends.

J is TRBJ2-7 and V is TRBV20-1; 11 bases map to TRBD1. The CDR3 spans 16 residues. J lost 2 bases, V lost 1 base, and 7 bases had no gene match. CDR1 is DFQATT and CDR2 is SNEGSKA in the germline V gene (reference sequence). CDR3 bases: TGCAGTGCTAGAGCCGGACAGGGGGCATTTACCTACGAGCAGTACTTC. Amino acids: CSARAGQGAFTYEQYF.

As concerns this clonotype: One junction end does not reproduce the germline sequence, and a read error may be involved. This chain's CDR3 is CASSSQLASGELFF. In DNA, the CDR3 is TGTGCTAGCAGCTCTCAACTAGCGAGCGGGGAGCTGTTTTTT. The chain recombines TRBV7-7 with TRBJ2-2, with 7 bases that match TRBD2. Germline assignment: CDR1 SSHAT and CDR2 FNYEAQ (reference sequence). The CDR3 extends over 14 amino acids.

This clonotype occurred many times. The V gene is TRBV5-1, the J gene TRBJ2-3; D is unresolved. From germline, CDR1 is SGHRS and CDR2 YFSETQ. CDR3 size: 12 residues. Trimming cost V 4 bases and J 2 bases, with 5 bases left between them. CDR3 region: CASSASTDTQYF. The CDR3, as DNA: TGCGCCAGCAGCGCTTCCACAGATACGCAGTATTTT.